The rows below give T cell receptor beta chains drawn from one sample of a study of regulatory T cells in long-lasting Graves disease. Each CDR3 protein is one row after TCRdb ran MiXCR on the multiplex PCR reads. This table holds approximately 350,000 distinct CDR3 sequences, around 15% found once. These records were also assigned to another study, of T cells in Graves' hyperthyroidism and ophthalmopathy.

This material consisted of peripheral blood mononuclear cells (PBMCs), taken at new diagnosis, from a patient treated with antithyroid drugs. These receptors all stem from a man aged 40-55 years with Graves disease. The CDR3 runs from the conserved cysteine through the conserved F or W. A D gene is named only where the DNA matches it firmly.

d_call j_call v_call cdr3_aa
TRBD2 TRBJ2-5 TRBV2 CASSEPGLAGKETQYF
TRBD1 TRBJ1-1 TRBV12-5 CASGLVQGRYTEAFF
. TRBJ2-3 TRBV28 CASSISDGTDTQYF
TRBD1 TRBJ1-2 TRBV20-1 CSARPPGGNGYTF
TRBD2 TRBJ2-3 TRBV9 CASSERGLAGPLDRTDTQYF
. TRBJ1-4 TRBV28 CASGRLATNEKLFF
. TRBJ1-6 TRBV14 CASSQRGVLNNSPLHF
. TRBJ1-1 TRBV5-1 CASSSDRLNTEAFF
. TRBJ2-5 TRBV7-2 CASSLGGYAGVETQYF
TRBD1 TRBJ1-1 TRBV5-1 CASSRQDRVEAFF
. TRBJ2-2 TRBV5-1 CASSQRGVTGELFF
TRBD1 TRBJ2-1 TRBV6-2/TRBV6-3 CASSGSQGAGEQFF
. TRBJ2-3 TRBV27 CASSFHVGRRPRVDTQYF
TRBD1 TRBJ1-2 TRBV12-3/TRBV12-4 CASSLRRAGGNYGYTF
. TRBJ2-1 TRBV12-5 CASGLVLRGEQFF
TRBD2 TRBJ2-1 TRBV5-1 CASSSGTSVYNEQFF
. TRBJ2-1 TRBV7-3 CASSLEDRNNEQFF
TRBD2 TRBJ2-1 TRBV20-1 CSAGGTSGLYNEQFF
. TRBJ1-5 TRBV20-1 CSARDSRRGDQPQHF
. TRBJ1-4 TRBV29-1 CSVGWGEKLFF
. TRBJ2-3 TRBV5-1 CASSLDPTNTQYF
. TRBJ1-1 TRBV2 CASRPWGQDTEAFF
. TRBJ1-4 TRBV2 CASRIDSVHEKLFF
. TRBJ2-7 TRBV11-2 CASSPTRFITYEQYF
. TRBJ2-7 TRBV2 CASSEIPRGIYEQYF
TRBD2 TRBJ2-3 TRBV2 CASKSSGGPGTQYF
TRBD1 TRBJ2-3 TRBV27 CASSSFGQGLDTQYF
TRBD2 TRBJ2-1 TRBV4-2 CASSQFPGGSYNEQFF
. TRBJ1-4 TRBV12-3/TRBV12-4 CASSSTATNEKLFF
. TRBJ2-5 TRBV27 CASSLSTGQETQYF
. . TRBV24-1 CATSNPGYEQYF
. TRBJ2-1 TRBV15 CATSSLRGNEQFF
. TRBJ2-6 TRBV7-9 CASTRLGANVLTF
TRBD1 TRBJ2-3 TRBV7-2 CASSRQGQDTQYF
. TRBJ1-1 TRBV7-6 CASSLAGLEGTEAFF
TRBD2 TRBJ2-2 TRBV14 CASSQEAAGGPAGELFF
. TRBJ1-6 TRBV27 CASSFIGGNSPLHF
. TRBJ1-1 TRBV7-9 CASSRWNTEAFF
. TRBJ2-3 TRBV4-1 CASSQDFAPSTDTQYF
. TRBJ2-1 TRBV6-5 CASSYELGGSNEQFF